What follows are 20 T cell receptor beta chains derived from one specimen sequenced in a study of blood T cell repertoires in COVID-19. Clones were read by immunoSEQ multiplex PCR, and TCRdb kept only the in-frame ones, dropping some. The sample carries about 210,000 clones, over 75% recorded once. Sequences were obtained from PBMCs or T cells enriched from blood (not recorded which). The receptors here all came from a man between 25 and 39 years old with acute COVID-19.

This rearrangement joins TRBV19 to TRBJ1-1, with a possible D match to TRBD1 (5 bases). This CDR3 has 15 amino acids. The germline V and J ends were trimmed by 4 bases and 5 bases, with 17 bases remaining between them. Germline values: CDR1 LNHDA, CDR2 SQIVND (reference sequence). CDR3 sequence reads: CASSRVLGGETEAFF. CDR3 DNA sequence: TGTGCCAGTAGTAGGGTATTGGGGGGGGAGACTGAAGCTTTCTTT.

V usage is TRBV5-4 and J usage is TRBJ1-5; 9 bases align to TRBD1. The ends lost 4 bases at V and 6 bases at J; junction bases unmatched: 8. Germline CDR1 reads SGHNT; CDR2 reads YYREEE (reference sequence). This CDR3 region has 15 residues. The CDR3 coding sequence is TGTGCCAGCAGCCCCGGGACAGGGATCGGTCAGCCCCAGCATTTT. Protein: CASSPGTGIGQPQHF.

The rearrangement uses TRBV4-2 and TRBJ2-3; D perhaps matches TRBD2 (5 bases). Germline CDR1 and CDR2: LGHNA and YNFKEQ. The V end was cut by 1 base, the J end by 6 bases, with 8 bases between. This CDR3 has 13 residues. Written as DNA, the CDR3 is TGTGCCAGCAGCCAAGTCGCGGGCGATACGCAGTATTTT. Translation gives CASSQVAGDTQYF.

This sequence joins TRBV6-5 and TRBJ1-3; D unresolved. V was pared by 6 bases and J by 9 bases, with 12 bases between. This CDR3 region has 12 residues. Per the germline V gene, CDR1 is MNHEY and CDR2 is SVGAGI. This chain's CDR3 is CASSHLSSTIYF. In DNA, the CDR3 is TGTGCCAGCAGCCACCTATCGAGCACCATATATTTT.

The chain joins TRBV5-1 to TRBJ1-6; 10 positions match TRBD1. Germline trimming cut 4 bases from V and 4 bases from J; bases unmatched to any gene: 2. Germline CDR1 is SGHRS and CDR2 is YFSETQ. The CDR3 has 15 residues. DNA for the CDR3: TGCGCCAGCAGCCCGGACAGGGGGTATAATTCACCCCTCCACTTT. Its protein is CASSPDRGYNSPLHF.

V and J are TRBV6-1 and TRBJ2-2, with 11 bases matching TRBD2. V lost 4 bases, J lost 3 bases, and 7 bases stayed unmatched. The CDR3 is 17 residues long. Germline V gene sequence: CDR1 MNHNS, CDR2 SASEGT. CDR3 sequence reads: CASSGGRGLADTGELFF. The CDR3 DNA sequence: TGTGCCAGCAGTGGGGGTAGGGGACTAGCGGACACCGGGGAGCTGTTTTTT.

The chain combines TRBV6-5 with TRBJ1-5; 9 bases are a match to TRBD1. Trimming cost V 6 bases and J 7 bases; bases outside gene matches: 7. This CDR3 is built from 14 residues. Germline V gene lookup returns CDR1 MNHEY and CDR2 SVGAGI. CDR3 region: CASSRQGGGQPQHF. The CDR3 DNA follows: TGTGCCAGCAGCCGACAGGGGGGCGGCCAGCCCCAGCATTTT.

This clone was detected ten times or more. The gene calls are TRBV3-1 (or the pseudogene TRBV3-2) and TRBJ1-2; TRBD1 matches at 7 bases. V dropped 3 bases and J dropped 4; count of bases not matched to a gene: 5. This CDR3 comprises 14 residues. Germline CDR1 LGHDT, CDR2 YNNKEL (reference sequence). CDR3 sequence: CASSQGTEGYGYTF. Written as DNA, the CDR3 is TGTGCCAGCAGCCAGGGGACAGAGGGCTATGGCTACACCTTC.

The chain carries TRBV5-1 and TRBJ1-6; TRBD1 is a possible D gene (6 bases). The germline CDR1 and CDR2 sequences are SGHRS and YFSETQ. V was trimmed by 4 bases and J by 1 base, leaving 9 bases between them. The CDR3 has 15 amino acids. The DNA of the CDR3 is TGCGCCAGCAGCCAACAGGGTTCCTATAATTCACCCCTCCACTTT. Residues: CASSQQGSYNSPLHF.

The V and J genes are TRBV2 and TRBJ1-5; weak D call: TRBD1 (5 bases). V lost 2 bases and J lost 7, with 15 bases in between. Germline V lookup: CDR1 SNHLY, CDR2 FYNNEI. The CDR3 loop spans 15 amino acids. The chain's CDR3 is CASSESGLKGQPQHF. CDR3 in DNA: TGTGCCAGCAGTGAATCGGGACTAAAGGGGCAGCCCCAGCATTTT.

The chain joins TRBV9 to TRBJ1-1, with D unresolved. V was cut by 3 bases and J by 3 bases, with 12 bases left in between. There are 14 residues in the CDR3. The germline CDR1 and CDR2 sequences are SGDLS and YYNGEE. The CDR3 DNA follows: TGTGCCAGCAGCGAGGGCTTGAGGGACACTGAAGCTTTCTTT. Protein: CASSEGLRDTEAFF.

This chain joins TRBV6-4 and TRBJ1-1; 7 bases line up with TRBD1. Trimming removed 6 bases from V and 5 bases from J; junction bases left unmatched: 9. The germline gives CDR1 MRHNA, CDR2 SNTAGT. This CDR3 comprises 14 residues. This CDR3 is CASREQGSRTEAFF. The DNA for the CDR3 is TGTGCCAGCAGAGAACAGGGGAGTCGAACTGAAGCTTTCTTT.

This sequence joins TRBV7-3 and TRBJ2-1; 8 bases fit TRBD2. Per the germline V gene, CDR1 is SGHTA and CDR2 is FQGTGA. The CDR3 loop spans 16 amino acids. V was clipped by 0 bases and J by 6 bases; unmatched bases: 7. In DNA, the CDR3 is TGTGCCAGCAGCTTAACGGCGGGGGGCCTAGGCAATGAGCAGTTCTTC. It encodes CASSLTAGGLGNEQFF.

The V gene is TRBV21-1, the J gene TRBJ2-1; the DNA was not compared with TRBD1, the D call given in the table. TRBV21-1 constitutes a pseudogene. This CDR3 is built from 10 residues. CDR3 protein: CASRTGQQFF. Here the CDR3 DNA reads TGTGCCAGCAGAACAGGACAGCAGTTCTTC.

The chain is built from TRBV18 and TRBJ1-1; TRBD1 might be the D (6 bases). CDR1 KGHSH and CDR2 LQKENI come from the germline V gene. V gave up 5 bases and J gave up 4 bases, with 11 bases separating them. The CDR3 loop spans 13 amino acids. CDR3 sequence (DNA): TGTGCCAGCTCAACAGGGTGGGGCACTGAAGCTTTCTTT. This encodes CASSTGWGTEAFF.

The V and J genes are TRBV11-1 and TRBJ1-6; the D gene is possibly TRBD1 (6 bases). Per the germline V gene, CDR1 is SGHAT and CDR2 is FQDESV (reference sequence). The CDR3 sequence is 14 residues long. V was trimmed by 2 bases and J by 6 bases, leaving 8 bases between them. The CDR3 DNA reads as TGTGCCAGCAGCTTAAGGACAGCTAATTCACCCCTCCACTTT. Its translation is CASSLRTANSPLHF. The full variable domain, rest sourced from reference TRBV11-1 and TRBJ1-6, is EAEVAQSPRYKITEKSQAVAFWCDPISGHATLYWYRQILGQGPELLVQFQDESVVDDSQLPKDRFSAERLKGVDSTLKIQPAELGDSAMYLCASSLRTANSPLHFGNGTRLTVT.

The chain couples TRBV5-1 to TRBJ2-2; the D gene is possibly TRBD1 (6 bases). Germline-derived CDR1 and CDR2 are SGHRS and YFSETQ. The CDR3 has 16 residues. V shed 0 bases and J shed 0 bases, with 9 bases lying between them. The CDR3 coding sequence is TGCGCCAGCAGCTTGGTACAGGGCGCGAACACCGGGGAGCTGTTTTTT. This translates into CASSLVQGANTGELFF.

The chain recombines TRBV5-1 with TRBJ1-4; D call uncertain. The V and J ends lost 0 bases and 8 bases respectively, with 14 bases between them. The length of the CDR3 is 15 residues. Per the germline V gene, CDR1 is SGHRS and CDR2 is YFSETQ. Here the CDR3 reads CASSLAGRVREKLFF. In DNA, the CDR3 is TGCGCCAGCAGCTTGGCTGGGAGGGTACGAGAAAAACTGTTTTTT.

The chain links TRBV2 to TRBJ2-2; 7 bases are a match to TRBD1. This CDR3 region has 14 residues. Losses at the gene ends were 6 bases for V and 3 bases for J; bases not matched to a gene: 4. Germline V lookup: CDR1 SNHLY, CDR2 FYNNEI. Written as DNA, the CDR3 is TGTGCCAGCAGGACCGGGACAGACACCGGGGAGCTGTTTTTT. Protein sequence: CASRTGTDTGELFF.

V usage is TRBV27 and J usage is TRBJ2-7; D may be TRBD2 (5 bases). V dropped 4 bases and J dropped 7 bases, with 17 bases sitting between them. Germline CDR1 and CDR2: MNHEY and SMNVEV (reference sequence). There are 14 residues in the CDR3. The CDR3 region has the DNA TGTGCCAGCAGTTCATCCGGGCCCAGAGGGGAGCAGTACTTC. Its protein product is CASSSSGPRGEQYF.